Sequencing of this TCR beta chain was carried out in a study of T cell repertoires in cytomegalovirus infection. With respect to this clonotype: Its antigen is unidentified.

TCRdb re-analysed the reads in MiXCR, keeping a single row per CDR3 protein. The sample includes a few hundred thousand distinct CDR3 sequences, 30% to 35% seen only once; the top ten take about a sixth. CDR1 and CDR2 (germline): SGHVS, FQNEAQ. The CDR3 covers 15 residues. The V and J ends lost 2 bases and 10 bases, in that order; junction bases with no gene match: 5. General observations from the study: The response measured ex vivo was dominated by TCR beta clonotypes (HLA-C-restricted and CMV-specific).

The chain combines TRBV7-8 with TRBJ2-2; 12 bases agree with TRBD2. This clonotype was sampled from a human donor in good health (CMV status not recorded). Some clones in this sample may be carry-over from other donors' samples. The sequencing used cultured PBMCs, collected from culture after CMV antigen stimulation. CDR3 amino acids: CASSLSRLAGVELFF. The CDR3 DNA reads TGTGCCAGCAGCTTAAGTCGACTAGCGGGAGTGGAGCTGTTTTTT.